Listed below are T cell receptor beta chains from one sample, sequenced in a study of blood T cell repertoires in COVID-19. The method was immunoSEQ multiplex PCR; TCRdb's version includes in-frame clones alone and lacks a portion of them. In the table there are roughly 43,000 clones, approximately 85% of which are singletons. The sequenced sample consisted of peripheral blood. Every receptor here comes from a human donor in a cohort sampled during active COVID-19. The donor label of this sample is uncertain. The CDR3 runs from the conserved cysteine through the conserved F or W. A D gene is named only where the DNA matches it firmly. Clone size is stated in some rows and not others, as once, few, many or a class when expanded.

D gene	clone size	J gene	V gene	CDR3 DNA	CDR3 protein
TRBD1	NA	TRBJ2-1	TRBV15	TGTGCCACCAGCACAGGGGGCGCGCTTCCTACCTACAATGAGCAGTTCTTC	CATSTGGALPTYNEQFF
NA	NA	TRBJ1-1	TRBV20-1	TGCAGTGCTAGAGTTGGCGGCGAAGCTTTCTTT	CSARVGGEAFF
NA	few	TRBJ1-5	TRBV7-9	TGTGCCAGCAGCCCAGACAACTATCAGCCCCAGCATTTT	CASSPDNYQPQHF
NA	NA	TRBJ2-7	TRBV3-1/TRBV3-2	TGTGCCAGCAGCCAAGGTCTAGCGATACACGAGCAGTACTTC	CASSQGLAIHEQYF
NA	NA	TRBJ1-6	TRBV19	TGTGCCAGTAACTATGGAAGGGAGATCGTCGGTTCACCCCTCCACTTT	CASNYGREIVGSPLHF
NA	NA	TRBJ2-5	TRBV11-2	TGTGCCAGCGGGGCGGGGATAAAAGAGACCCAGTACTTC	CASGAGIKETQYF
NA	NA	TRBJ1-5	TRBV2	TGTGCCAGCAGTGACGCTTTGGGGGGTAGCAATCAGCCCCAGCATTTT	CASSDALGGSNQPQHF
TRBD1	few	TRBJ1-1	TRBV10-3	TGTGCCATCAGCCGACAGGGCAGCACTGAAGCTTTCTTT	CAISRQGSTEAFF
TRBD2	NA	TRBJ2-1	TRBV5-4	TGTGCCAGCAGCTCCCCCACGACCGGACTAGCGGGGGGTGAGCAGTTCTTC	CASSSPTTGLAGGEQFF
NA	NA	TRBJ1-3	TRBV23-1	TGCGCCAGCAGTCAAGGAGATGGAAACACCATATATTTT	CASSQGDGNTIYF
NA	NA	TRBJ1-3	TRBV7-2	TGTGCCAGCAGTTGGAGTCCTAGCTCTGGAAACACCATATATTTT	CASSWSPSSGNTIYF
TRBD1	NA	TRBJ1-5	TRBV6-2/TRBV6-3	TGTGCCAGCAGTCACGGCCGGGACAGGGGCTTTCAGCCCCAGCATTTT	CASSHGRDRGFQPQHF
TRBD2	NA	TRBJ2-3	TRBV9	TGTGCCAGCAGCCGGGGACTAGCGGGGGGCGTCACAGATACGCAGTATTTT	CASSRGLAGGVTDTQYF
NA	NA	TRBJ1-4	TRBV2	TGTGCCAGCAGTCCGACAAGAACTAATGAAAAACTGTTTTTT	CASSPTRTNEKLFF
NA	NA	TRBJ1-6	TRBV5-5	TGTGCCAGCCAGAACTCCTATAATTCACCCCTCCACTTT	CASQNSYNSPLHF
TRBD2	NA	TRBJ2-1	TRBV4-2	TGTGCCAGCAGCCATCCCACTAGCGGGGGGTCCTGGAATGAGCAGTTCTTC	CASSHPTSGGSWNEQFF
NA	NA	TRBJ1-1	TRBV21-1	TGTGCCAGCAGCAAAGGACAGGGGCGGCCAGGGATGAACACTGAAGCTTTCTTT	CASSKGQGRPGMNTEAFF
NA	NA	TRBJ2-1	TRBV19	TGTGCCAGTAGTGTACAGGGCTACAATGAGCAGTTCTTC	CASSVQGYNEQFF
NA	NA	TRBJ2-6	TRBV9	TGTGCCAGCAGCCCCCGGGGCTCTGGGGCCAACGTCCTGACTTTC	CASSPRGSGANVLTF
TRBD1	NA	TRBJ1-2	TRBV7-8	TGTGCCAGCAGCTCGACAGGGATGTATACCTTC	CASSSTGMYTF
TRBD1	NA	TRBJ1-3	TRBV18	TGTGCCAGCTCAACAGGACAGGCCCTGCAAAACACCATATATTTT	CASSTGQALQNTIYF
NA	few	TRBJ1-6	TRBV7-9	TGTGCCAGCAGCCCAGAGGGTAATTCACCCCTCCACTTT	CASSPEGNSPLHF
TRBD1	NA	TRBJ2-7	TRBV9	TGTGCCAGCAGCGTGCAGGGACAGCAATCCATCCTGACCTTC	CASSVQGQQSILTF
TRBD2	NA	TRBJ2-5	TRBV7-2	TGTGCCAGCAGCTTAGCTAGGACTAGCGGTCAAGAGACCCAGTACTTC	CASSLARTSGQETQYF
NA	NA	TRBJ1-5	TRBV6-5	TGTGCCAGCAGGTTGGGAGGATATCAGCCCCAGCATTTT	CASRLGGYQPQHF
TRBD2	NA	TRBJ2-2	TRBV3-1/TRBV3-2	TGTGCCAGCAGCCAAGAACGGGGGCTAGCGGGGGTAACTACCGGGGAGCTGTTTTTT	CASSQERGLAGVTTGELFF
NA	NA	TRBJ2-2	TRBV4-1	TGCGCCAGCAGCCAAGAAAGGCTGACAGGGGAGCTGTTTTTT	CASSQERLTGELFF
NA	NA	TRBJ1-5	TRBV6-2/TRBV6-3	TGTGCCAGCAGTCATAGCAATCAGCCCCAGCATTTT	CASSHSNQPQHF
TRBD2	once	TRBJ2-1	TRBV28	TGTGCCAGCAGTCCTGGGACTAGCGGGGGCAATGAGCAGTTCTTC	CASSPGTSGGNEQFF
TRBD2	NA	TRBJ2-1	TRBV6-1	TGTGCCAGCAGTGTGAATATAGCGGGGGGGCCCTACAATGAGCAGTTCTTC	CASSVNIAGGPYNEQFF
NA	NA	TRBJ1-1	TRBV5-1	TGCGCCAGCATCGGGGGGGTTAGAGACACTGAAGCTTTCTTT	CASIGGVRDTEAFF
NA	NA	TRBJ1-2	TRBV4-1	TGCGCCAGCAGCCCATATGCCGGGGTGGCTAACTATGGCTACACCTTC	CASSPYAGVANYGYTF
NA	NA	TRBJ2-5	TRBV11-2	TGTGCCAGCAGCTTAGGGGCGACCCAGTACTTC	CASSLGATQYF
NA	NA	TRBJ2-5	TRBV7-9	TGTGCCAGCAGTTCCTTGACAGAGGAGTACTTC	CASSSLTEEYF
NA	NA	TRBJ1-3	TRBV21-1	TGTGCCAGCAGCCGCCGACAGGGGTTGAATATGTCTGGAAACACCATATATTTT	CASSRRQGLNMSGNTIYF
TRBD1	NA	TRBJ2-5	TRBV6-5	TGTGCCAGCAGAACAGGGGGACAAGAGACCCAGTACTTC	CASRTGGQETQYF
TRBD2	many	TRBJ2-7	TRBV29-1	TGCAGCGTTCGGCTAGCGGGGGGCTCTGGGAGCTCCTACGAGCAGTACTTC	CSVRLAGGSGSSYEQYF
TRBD2	once	TRBJ2-1	TRBV11-2	TGTGCCAGCAGCTTCGGCGGGGGGCTGTCATACAATGAGCAGTTCTTC	CASSFGGGLSYNEQFF
NA	once	TRBJ1-5	TRBV6-6	TGTGCCAGCCGTCCACAGGCCCTCGGGGGGCCCCAGCATTTT	CASRPQALGGPQHF
TRBD1	NA	TRBJ2-7	TRBV27	TGTGCCAGCAGTCTGACAGGGCTGGGCTCCTACGAGCAGTACTTC	CASSLTGLGSYEQYF
NA	NA	TRBJ1-6	TRBV19	TGTGCCACTTTATTATTTTCGCGGGACGGGGGTCCGAATAATTCACCCCTCCACTTT	CATLLFSRDGGPNNSPLHF